Each of the 28 T cell receptor beta chains below was sequenced from the same sample in a study of CXCR3-negative and CXCR3-positive naive CD8 T cells. 5' RACE that incorporated UMI labels was used to prepare the TRB cDNA libraries. TCRdb reworked the 5' RACE reads into one entry per CDR3 protein, no DNA. The sample has tens of thousands of distinct CDR3 sequences, and its top ten clones hold around 1.4%. Sequenced sample: naive CXCR3- CD8+ T cells from blood. Subset defined: CD45RO-CCR7+CD27+CD95- naive CD8+ T cells lacking CXCR3 (TNR3-). These TCRs come from a human donor in good health. Some clones in this sample may be carry-over from other donors' samples.

The chain uses TRBV5-1 and TRBJ2-2; TCRdb's D gene call, TRBD2, goes unchecked for lack of DNA. The CDR3 contains 16 residues. From germline, CDR1 is SGHRS and CDR2 YFSETQ. The CDR3 loop reads CASTWTSGNPTGELFF. The full variable domain, completed using reference TRBV5-1 and TRBJ2-2, is KAGVTQTPRYLIKTRGQQVTLSCSPISGHRSVSWYQQTPGQGLQFLFEYFSETQRNKGNFPGRFSGRQFSNSRSEMNVSTLELGDSALYLCASTWTSGNPTGELFFGEGSRLTVL.

This chain joins TRBV4-1 and TRBJ1-2. Germline V lookup: CDR1 MGHRA, CDR2 YSYEKL. CDR3 size: 16 residues. This chain's CDR3 is CASSQESWSYNYGYTF.

By frequency, this clonotype registers medium-sized. The J gene is TRBJ2-2, the V gene TRBV29-1. This CDR3 has 13 amino acids. Germline V gives CDR1 SQVTM, CDR2 ANQGSEA. The CDR3 sequence: CSVAGRSGGELFF.

This clonotype is medium-sized (0.01 to 0.1%) by frequency. The rearrangement uses TRBV2 and TRBJ2-3; the TCRdb D gene call, TRBD1, has no DNA to confirm it. The CDR3 spans 14 residues. CDR1 SNHLY and CDR2 FYNNEI come from the germline V gene. The CDR3 sequence is CASRWGQSTDTQYF.

The rearrangement uses TRBV4-1 and TRBJ2-7; TCRdb calls TRBD2, which cannot be checked without DNA. The germline V gene has CDR1 MGHRA and CDR2 YSYEKL. The CDR3 extends over 16 amino acids. CDR3 protein: CASSPERTSGSYEQYF.

J is TRBJ2-2 and V is TRBV28. This CDR3 comprises 12 residues. Germline CDR1 is MDHEN and CDR2 is SYDVKM. The CDR3 here is CASSPREGELFF.

The V gene is TRBV4-2, the J gene TRBJ2-3; TCRdb's D call, TRBD2, is unchecked because there is no DNA. The CDR3 has 16 residues. Germline V gene sequence: CDR1 LGHNA, CDR2 YNFKEQ. This CDR3 is CASSQDLGGPTDTQYF.

The chain combines TRBV28 with TRBJ2-3; TCRdb's D call, TRBD1, is unchecked because there is no DNA. Germline V gene data show CDR1 as MDHEN and CDR2 as SYDVKM. This CDR3 region has 18 residues. The CDR3 here is CASSLQNRVQWPTDTQYF.

J is TRBJ2-1 and V is TRBV29-1; lacking DNA, the TRBD2 call made by TCRdb goes unchecked. The CDR3 is 12 residues long. CDR1 is SQVTM, CDR2 ANQGSEA, per germline. The CDR3 region is CSGRGGYNEQFF.

The gene calls are TRBV7-9 and TRBJ1-5; TCRdb indicates TRBD1, and absent DNA this call remains unverified. The CDR3 extends over 15 amino acids. In germline, CDR1 is SEHNR, CDR2 FQNEAQ (reference sequence). CDR3 sequence reads: CASSLADSSNQPQHF.

V is TRBV29-1 and J is TRBJ2-1; the TCRdb call, TRBD1, lacks DNA for checking. Germline V lookup: CDR1 SQVTM, CDR2 ANQGSEA. The CDR3 is 13 residues long. The CDR3 sequence is CSAPRAGYNEQFF.

The rearrangement joins TRBV29-1 to TRBJ2-2. Germline assignment: CDR1 SQVTM and CDR2 ANQGSEA. This CDR3 has 13 residues. The CDR3 region is CSVGGENTGELFF.

This clonotype is classed as medium-sized by frequency. The genes are TRBV6-5 and TRBJ2-3; absent DNA, TCRdb's TRBD1 call cannot be checked. Germline assignment: CDR1 MNHEY and CDR2 SVGAGI. The CDR3 is 16 amino acids. The CDR3 protein is CASWAGFGGASDTQYF.

The chain combines TRBV29-1 with TRBJ2-7; TCRdb designates TRBD2, a call that cannot be tested without DNA. This CDR3 comprises 15 residues. Per the germline V gene, CDR1 is SQVTM and CDR2 is ANQGSEA. This CDR3 is CSTSGSGKLSYEQYF.

The V and J genes are TRBV4-1 and TRBJ1-2; the TCRdb call, TRBD1, lacks DNA for checking. CDR1 is MGHRA, CDR2 YSYEKL, per germline. The CDR3 runs to 15 residues. The CDR3 here is CASSQEGQGGYGYTF.

The CDR3 spells CASSQNLGAYNEQFF. The chain joins TRBV4-3 to TRBJ2-1; the TCRdb call, TRBD2, lacks DNA for checking. The germline gives CDR1 LGHNA, CDR2 YSLEER. CDR3 length: 15 amino acids.

J is TRBJ2-7 and V is TRBV6-6. Germline CDR1 MNHNY, CDR2 SVGAGI (reference sequence). This CDR3 comprises 14 residues. CDR3 protein: CASSFGGTSYEQYF.

The chain joins TRBV15 to TRBJ2-7; TCRdb lists TRBD1, though no DNA is available to test this call. This CDR3 region has 14 residues. Germline CDR1 reads LNHNV; CDR2 reads YYDKDF (reference sequence). This CDR3 is CATSGGQVSYEQYF.

The V call is TRBV6-4, the J call TRBJ2-1; TCRdb names TRBD2, which stays unverified in the absence of DNA. The CDR3 loop spans 17 amino acids. The germline gives CDR1 MRHNA, CDR2 SNTAGT. This chain's CDR3 is CASSDTLTSGNYNEQFF.

This CDR3 is CASSYRDRATEAFF. The genes are TRBV5-5 and TRBJ1-1; TCRdb indicates TRBD1, and absent DNA this call remains unverified. This CDR3 has 14 residues. Germline V gene lookup returns CDR1 SGHKS and CDR2 YYEKEE (reference sequence).

V usage is TRBV2 and J usage is TRBJ2-3; the D call of TRBD1 rests on TCRdb alone, since no DNA is present to check it. This CDR3 has 15 amino acids. Germline values: CDR1 SNHLY, CDR2 FYNNEI. The CDR3 protein is CASPFPGDSLDTQYF. Supplemented by reference TRBV2 and TRBJ2-3, the full variable domain reads EPEVTQTPSHQVTQMGQEVILRCVPISNHLYFYWYRQILGQKVEFLVSFYNNEISEKSEIFDDQFSVERPDGSNFTLKIRSTKLEDSAMYFCASPFPGDSLDTQYFGPGTRLTVL.

The chain employs TRBV5-1 and TRBJ2-5. This CDR3 has 15 residues. CDR1 is SGHRS and CDR2 is YFSETQ in the germline V gene. The CDR3 region is CASSLVAEDQETQYF.

V is TRBV27 and J is TRBJ2-1; the D call of TRBD2 rests on TCRdb alone, since no DNA is present to check it. Germline lookup yields CDR1 MNHEY and CDR2 SMNVEV (reference sequence). The CDR3 has 15 amino acids. CDR3 in amino acids: CASTTLESGGNEQFF.

The gene calls are TRBV29-1 and TRBJ2-3. Germline CDR1 is SQVTM and CDR2 is ANQGSEA. The CDR3 has 12 residues. The CDR3 protein is CSHRPDTDTQYF.

V and J are TRBV28 and TRBJ2-1. Germline-derived CDR1 and CDR2 are MDHEN and SYDVKM. This CDR3 is 12 amino acids long. The CDR3 sequence: CASSRRRNEQFF. Full variable domain (missing parts from reference TRBV28 and TRBJ2-1): DVKVTQSSRYLVKRTGEKVFLECVQDMDHENMFWYRQDPGLGLRLIYFSYDVKMKEKGDIPEGYSVSREKKERFSLILESASTNQTSMYLCASSRRRNEQFFGPGTRLTVL.

The chain employs TRBV5-5 and TRBJ1-1; there is no DNA to check the TCRdb D call of TRBD1. CDR3 size: 16 residues. Germline loops: CDR1 SGHKS, CDR2 YYEKEE (reference sequence). The CDR3 region is CASSLGPWGRMTEAFF.

The CDR3 here is CASSLVGRAGGDTQYF. The chain joins TRBV7-2 to TRBJ2-3; checking the TCRdb D call of TRBD2 is not possible without DNA. CDR3 length: 16 residues. Per the germline V gene, CDR1 is SGHTA and CDR2 is FQGNSA.

This clonotype is labeled medium-sized (0.01 to 0.1%) based on frequency. The chain combines TRBV7-6 with TRBJ2-7. This CDR3 is 13 amino acids long. Germline values: CDR1 SGHVS, CDR2 FNYEAQ. CDR3 sequence: CASSPSGTYEQYF.